This T cell receptor beta chain is drawn from a study of Tregs in tolerant kidney transplant recipients. Overall study results and limits: Findings come from small patient numbers and require larger validation. This study did not directly address biological reproducibility.

CD4+CD25+CD127- Tregs, CD4+CD25- non-Tregs, CD4 and CD8 cells were sorted. Measured with immunoSEQ multiplex PCR; TCRdb has only the in-frame clones, and not every one. Of 200,000 to 300,000 clones listed, about four fifths are singletons. V lost 8 bases to trimming and J lost 3 bases; unmatched junction nucleotides: 9. Germline V gene sequence: CDR1 MNHEY, CDR2 SVGAGI. The CDR3 sequence is 14 residues long. This clone was counted only a few times. Antigen specificity is unknown. V usage is TRBV6-5 and J usage is TRBJ2-5; 7 bases are shared with TRBD1. Sequencing input: CD4+ T cells from blood. The sequence came from a human donor in good health. Here the CDR3 DNA reads TGTGCCAGCCATCAAACAGGGGTTGAAGAGACCCAGTACTTC. Protein: CASHQTGVEETQYF.